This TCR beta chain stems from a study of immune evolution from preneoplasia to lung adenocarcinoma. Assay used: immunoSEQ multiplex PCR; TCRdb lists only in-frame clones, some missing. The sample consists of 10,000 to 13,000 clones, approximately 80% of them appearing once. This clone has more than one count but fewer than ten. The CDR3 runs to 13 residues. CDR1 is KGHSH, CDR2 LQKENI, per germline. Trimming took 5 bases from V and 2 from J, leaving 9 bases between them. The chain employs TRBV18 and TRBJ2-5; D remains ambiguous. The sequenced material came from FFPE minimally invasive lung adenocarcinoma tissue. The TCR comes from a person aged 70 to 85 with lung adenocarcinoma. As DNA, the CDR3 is TGTGCCAGCTCATTGACGGAGCAAGAGACCCAGTACTTC. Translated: CASSLTEQETQYF. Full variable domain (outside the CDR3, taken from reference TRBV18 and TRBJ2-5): NAGVMQNPRHLVRRRGQEARLRCSPMKGHSHVYWYRQLPEEGLKFMVYLQKENIIDESGMPKERFSAEFPKEGPSILRIQQVVRGDSAAYFCASSLTEQETQYFGPGTRLLVL.